These T cell receptor beta chains were read from a single sample in a study of cytomegalovirus exposure and HLA in healthy donors. The protocol was immunoSEQ multiplex PCR, while the TCRdb copy is restricted to in-frame clones and leaves out a portion. The data show roughly 100,000 clones, approximately 69% seen once. Sequenced: PBMCs. Every receptor here comes from a man aged 30 to 39 in good health and CMV-seronegative. The CDR3 runs from the conserved cysteine through the conserved F or W. The D gene is left open where the match is weak. Clone size, where shown, is once, few, many, or a class for clones that have expanded.

-,TRBV13,TRBJ1-1,-,CASSLERGIRGTEAFF,TGTGCCAGCAGCTTGGAGCGGGGTATTAGAGGAACTGAAGCTTTCTTT
TRBD1,TRBV18,TRBJ1-3,-,CASSAGQGSSGNTIYF,TGTGCCAGCTCAGCCGGACAGGGCAGCTCTGGAAACACCATATATTTT
-,TRBV28,TRBJ2-7,once,CASSPSRRGSSYEQYF,TGTGCCAGCAGCCCTTCCCGTAGAGGGAGCTCCTACGAGCAGTACTTC
-,TRBV2,TRBJ1-1,-,CASTAIRGNTEAFF,TGTGCCAGCACAGCCATCCGAGGGAACACTGAAGCTTTCTTT
TRBD1,TRBV7-9,TRBJ1-3,-,CASSLTGVNSGNTIYF,TGTGCCAGCAGCCTGACAGGGGTGAACTCTGGAAACACCATATATTTT
-,TRBV9,TRBJ2-5,-,CASSVKGWGQEAQYF,TGTGCCAGCAGCGTCAAGGGCTGGGGACAAGAGGCCCAGTACTTC
TRBD1,TRBV30,TRBJ1-1,-,CAWNRGPGVTEAFF,TGTGCCTGGAACAGGGGGCCGGGGGTGACTGAAGCTTTCTTT
-,TRBV6-1,TRBJ1-2,once,CASRESTGYGYTF,TGTGCCAGCCGGGAGTCCACCGGCTATGGCTACACCTTC
TRBD1,TRBV9,TRBJ1-1,-,CASSPTTGRTEAFF,TGTGCCAGCAGCCCAACGACAGGGCGGACTGAAGCTTTCTTT
-,TRBV6-5,TRBJ2-3,-,CASRNGDTQYF,TGTGCCAGCAGAAACGGAGATACGCAGTATTTT
-,TRBV9,TRBJ1-2,few,CASSEGAGADYGYTF,TGTGCCAGCAGCGAAGGAGCAGGGGCCGACTATGGCTACACCTTC
-,TRBV6-5,TRBJ1-1,-,CASRKQQGITEAFF,TGTGCCAGCAGGAAGCAGCAGGGGATCACTGAAGCTTTCTTT
-,TRBV10-3,TRBJ2-7,-,CAISEAGASSYEQYF,TGTGCCATCAGTGAGGCAGGGGCTAGCTCCTACGAGCAGTACTTC
-,TRBV11-2,TRBJ1-3,few,CASSLGPGSSGNTIYF,TGTGCCAGCAGCTTAGGCCCAGGCTCCTCTGGAAACACCATATATTTT
-,TRBV27,TRBJ2-7,-,CASSLSTASSYEQYF,TGTGCCAGCAGTTTATCGACAGCTAGCTCCTACGAGCAGTACTTC
-,TRBV30,TRBJ1-1,-,CAWSDFANTEAFF,TGTGCCTGGAGTGACTTCGCGAACACTGAAGCTTTCTTT
-,TRBV19,TRBJ1-5,once,CASSIVRQINQPQHF,TGTGCCAGTAGTATCGTCAGGCAGATAAATCAGCCCCAGCATTTT
TRBD1,TRBV28,TRBJ2-7,once,CASNGQGTFSYEQYF,TGTGCCAGCAATGGACAGGGGACTTTTTCCTACGAGCAGTACTTC
-,TRBV4-3,TRBJ2-7,-,CASSQVQDSSYEQYF,TGCGCCAGCAGCCAAGTACAGGACAGTTCCTACGAGCAGTACTTC
TRBD1,TRBV6-6,TRBJ2-1,-,CASSSQGVSEQFF,TGTGCCAGCAGTTCCCAGGGGGTGAGTGAGCAGTTCTTC
-,TRBV18,TRBJ2-4,few,CASSPDTNIQYF,TGTGCCAGCTCACCGGACACCAATATTCAGTACTTC
-,TRBV6-6,TRBJ2-1,-,CASSYAWADEQFF,TGTGCCAGCAGTTACGCCTGGGCAGATGAGCAGTTCTTC
-,TRBV4-1,TRBJ1-2,-,CASSQVSQGSNYGYTF,TGCGCCAGCAGCCAAGTCTCGCAGGGGTCTAACTATGGCTACACCTTC
TRBD1,TRBV7-2,TRBJ2-5,-,CASSSGQGIQETQYF,TGTGCCAGCAGCTCGGGACAGGGAATCCAAGAGACCCAGTACTTC
TRBD1,TRBV9,TRBJ2-1,few,CASSHRTGLWDEQFF,TGTGCCAGCAGCCATAGGACAGGCCTCTGGGATGAGCAGTTCTTC
TRBD2,TRBV6-4,TRBJ2-2,-,CASSEAGDTGELFF,TGTGCCAGCAGTGAAGCGGGAGACACCGGGGAGCTGTTTTTT
-,TRBV7-6,TRBJ2-3,-,CASSPQVGTDTQYF,TGTGCCAGCAGCCCCCAGGTCGGCACAGATACGCAGTATTTT
TRBD1,TRBV2,TRBJ2-7,-,CASSEDRGDYEQYF,TGTGCCAGCAGTGAAGACAGGGGAGACTACGAGCAGTACTTC
-,TRBV15,TRBJ2-1,once,CATSRDTQLRTDFYNEQFF,TGTGCCACCAGCAGAGATACTCAACTCCGGACTGATTTCTACAATGAGCAGTTCTTC
-,TRBV30,TRBJ1-3,-,CAWSNGGLRGNTIYF,TGTGCCTGGAGTAACGGGGGTTTGAGGGGAAACACCATATATTTT
TRBD1,TRBV19,TRBJ2-7,once,CASSIPPRTGGNYEQYF,TGTGCCAGTAGTATCCCCCCTAGGACAGGGGGCAACTACGAGCAGTACTTC
-,TRBV30,TRBJ1-1,few,CAWGYRANTEAFF,TGTGCCTGGGGGTACAGGGCGAACACTGAAGCTTTCTTT
-,TRBV28,TRBJ1-2,-,CASSSSSGYGYTF,TGTGCCAGCAGCAGCAGCAGCGGGTATGGCTACACCTTC
TRBD1,TRBV30,TRBJ2-3,-,CAWSVVDRVPDTQYF,TGTGCCTGGAGCGTAGTCGACAGGGTACCAGATACGCAGTATTTT
-,TRBV25-1,TRBJ1-1,-,CASSTGIGTEAFF,TGTGCCAGCAGTACAGGGATTGGCACTGAAGCTTTCTTT
-,TRBV20-1,TRBJ1-2,-,CSAEAGYGYTF,TGCAGTGCTGAGGCGGGGTATGGCTACACCTTC
TRBD2,TRBV7-2,TRBJ2-1,-,CASSLNVLAGNEQFF,TGTGCCAGCAGCTTGAATGTGCTAGCGGGGAATGAGCAGTTCTTC
-,TRBV5-6,TRBJ1-2,-,CASSLAGGGSSYGYTF,TGTGCCAGCAGCTTGGCCGGGGGTGGAAGCAGCTATGGCTACACCTTC
-,TRBV29-1,TRBJ1-1,-,CSATRHMNTEAFF,TGCAGCGCCACCCGACATATGAACACTGAAGCTTTCTTT
-,TRBV15,TRBJ1-5,-,CATSRGGSNQPQHF,TGTGCCACCAGCAGAGGGGGCAGCAATCAGCCCCAGCATTTT
TRBD2,TRBV27,TRBJ2-5,-,CASSLGLAGGREETQYF,TGTGCCAGCAGTCTCGGACTAGCGGGAGGGAGGGAGGAGACCCAGTACTTC
-,TRBV7-6,TRBJ2-1,-,CASSLRGSQKQFF,TGTGCCAGCAGCTTAAGAGGCAGTCAAAAGCAGTTCTTC
TRBD1,TRBV29-1,TRBJ1-4,few,CSLTRDRPNATNEKLFF,TGCAGCCTCACCCGGGACAGGCCGAATGCAACTAATGAAAAACTGTTTTTT
TRBD2,TRBV13,TRBJ2-7,-,CASSLGLAGETYEQYF,TGTGCCAGCAGCTTGGGACTAGCGGGAGAAACCTACGAGCAGTACTTC
TRBD1,TRBV5-4,TRBJ2-5,-,CASSLQGAGETQYF,TGTGCCAGCAGCTTACAGGGGGCCGGGGAGACCCAGTACTTC
-,TRBV6-5,TRBJ2-7,-,CASSSPGKGPTYEQYF,TGTGCCAGCAGTTCCCCTGGGAAGGGGCCAACCTACGAGCAGTACTTC
TRBD1,TRBV2,TRBJ2-3,-,CASSEGRQGADTQYF,TGTGCCAGCAGTGAAGGCCGACAGGGTGCAGATACGCAGTATTTT
TRBD1,TRBV13,TRBJ1-1,-,CASSFPGQSNTEAFF,TGTGCCAGCAGCTTCCCGGGACAGTCAAACACTGAAGCTTTCTTT
TRBD2,TRBV7-2,TRBJ2-5,few,CASSGRGLAGGGETQYF,TGTGCCAGCAGCGGTAGGGGACTAGCGGGAGGAGGGGAGACCCAGTACTTC
TRBD1,TRBV28,TRBJ1-2,once,CASSSHPGQKPDGYTF,TGTGCCAGCAGCTCCCACCCGGGACAGAAACCGGATGGCTACACCTTC
TRBD2,TRBV9,TRBJ2-1,-,CASSVAWTSGPPYNEQFF,TGTGCCAGCAGCGTAGCCTGGACTAGCGGGCCCCCCTACAATGAGCAGTTCTTC
TRBD1,TRBV6-1,TRBJ1-2,-,CASSDDRAFYGYTF,TGTGCCAGCAGTGACGACAGGGCCTTCTATGGCTACACCTTC
TRBD1,TRBV6-5,TRBJ1-4,-,CASSTRQGRDEKLFF,TGTGCCAGCAGTACTCGACAGGGTCGAGATGAAAAACTGTTTTTT